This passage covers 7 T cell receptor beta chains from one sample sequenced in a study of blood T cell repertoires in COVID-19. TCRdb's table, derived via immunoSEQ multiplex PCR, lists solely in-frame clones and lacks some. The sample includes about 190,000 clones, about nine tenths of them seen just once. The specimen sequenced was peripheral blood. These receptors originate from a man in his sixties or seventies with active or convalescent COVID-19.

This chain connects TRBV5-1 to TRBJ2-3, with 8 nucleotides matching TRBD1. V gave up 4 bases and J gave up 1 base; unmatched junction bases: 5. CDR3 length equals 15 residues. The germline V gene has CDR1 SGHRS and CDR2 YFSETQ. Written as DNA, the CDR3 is TGCGCCAGCAGCGTGGACAGGGATGGCACAGATACGCAGTATTTT. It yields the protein CASSVDRDGTDTQYF.

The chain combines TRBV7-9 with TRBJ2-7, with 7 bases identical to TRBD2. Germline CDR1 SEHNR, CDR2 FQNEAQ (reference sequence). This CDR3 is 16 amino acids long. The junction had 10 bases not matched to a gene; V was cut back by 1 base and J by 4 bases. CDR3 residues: CASSLDIGGSGYEQYF. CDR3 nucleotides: TGTGCCAGCAGCTTAGATATCGGCGGGAGCGGATACGAGCAGTACTTC.

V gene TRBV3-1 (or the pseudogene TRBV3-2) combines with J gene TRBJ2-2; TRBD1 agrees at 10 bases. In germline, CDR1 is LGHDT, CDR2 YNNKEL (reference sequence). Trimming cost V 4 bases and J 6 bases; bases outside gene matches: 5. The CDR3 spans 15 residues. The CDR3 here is CASSPDRGLAGELFF. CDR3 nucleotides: TGTGCCAGCAGCCCCGACAGGGGGCTCGCCGGGGAGCTGTTTTTT.

The CDR3 DNA follows: TGTGCCAGCAGCTCCCTCGGGAACACCGGGGAGCTGTTTTTT. This translates into CASSSLGNTGELFF. The rearrangement joins TRBV7-2 to TRBJ2-2, with unresolved D. This CDR3 region has 14 residues. Germline V gene lookup returns CDR1 SGHTA and CDR2 FQGNSA. Between the trimmed V and J ends, which lost 4 bases and 1 base, there was a span of 7 bases.

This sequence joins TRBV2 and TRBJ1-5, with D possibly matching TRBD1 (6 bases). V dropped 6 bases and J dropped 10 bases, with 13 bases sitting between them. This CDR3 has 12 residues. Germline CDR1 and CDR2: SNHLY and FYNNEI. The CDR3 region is CASSPTGNPQHF. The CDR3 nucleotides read TGTGCCAGCAGCCCTACAGGGAACCCCCAGCATTTT.

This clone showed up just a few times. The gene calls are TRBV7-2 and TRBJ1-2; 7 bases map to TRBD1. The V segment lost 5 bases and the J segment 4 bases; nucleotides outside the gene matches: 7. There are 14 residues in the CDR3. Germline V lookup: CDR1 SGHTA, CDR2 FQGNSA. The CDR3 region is CASSQRRGSYGYTF. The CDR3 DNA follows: TGTGCCAGCAGCCAACGCAGGGGGTCCTATGGCTACACCTTC.

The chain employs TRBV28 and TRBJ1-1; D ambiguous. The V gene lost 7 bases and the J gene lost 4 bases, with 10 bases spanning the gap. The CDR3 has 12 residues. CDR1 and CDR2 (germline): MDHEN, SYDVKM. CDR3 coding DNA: TGTGCCAGCACCGTCGGTGGCACTGAAGCTTTCTTT. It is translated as CASTVGGTEAFF.